This is a list of T cell receptor beta chains from one sample in a study of response to subunit inactivated influenza vaccine. TCRdb called the RT-PCR reads again in MiXCR, with one record for every CDR3 protein. The table records about 830,000 distinct CDR3 sequences, less than 20% of them present only once. Sequencing used PBMCs from blood, obtained less than 6 days after vaccination. These receptors came from a man aged 45-65 years who received an inactivated influenza vaccine. The CDR3 runs from the conserved cysteine through the conserved F or W. A D gene is named only where the DNA matches it firmly. Clone size, where shown, is once, few, many, or a class for clones that have expanded.

abundance,v_gene,d_gene,j_gene,CDR3aa,CDR3nt
few,TRBV5-1,.,TRBJ2-7,CASSSYPLRDKGYEQYF,TGCGCCAGCAGCTCCTATCCCCTCAGGGACAAGGGATACGAGCAGTACTTC
few,TRBV5-1,.,TRBJ2-2,CASSFLPQTNTGELFF,TGCGCCAGCAGCTTCCTTCCACAGACCAACACCGGGGAGCTGTTTTTT
.,TRBV7-9,.,TRBJ2-7,CASSSDYSQNEQYF,TGTGCCAGCAGCTCGGACTACAGTCAGAACGAGCAGTACTTC
few,TRBV2,TRBD2,TRBJ2-1,CASRETSGGQFF,TGTGCCAGCAGGGAGACTAGCGGGGGGCAGTTCTTC
.,TRBV7-8,TRBD1,TRBJ2-5,CASSMGQHQETQYF,TGTGCCAGCAGCATGGGACAGCACCAAGAGACCCAGTACTTC
many,TRBV4-3,.,TRBJ2-1,CASSQDGGDYNEQFF,TGCGCCAGCAGCCAAGATGGAGGGGATTACAATGAGCAGTTCTTC
.,TRBV20-1,TRBD2,TRBJ2-1,CSAKGLAGKNEQFF,TGCAGTGCTAAAGGACTAGCGGGTAAAAATGAGCAGTTCTTC
.,TRBV6-2/TRBV6-3,TRBD2,TRBJ2-7,CASSYSRLGGSSYEQYF,TGTGCCAGCAGTTACTCCCGTTTAGGCGGGAGCTCCTACGAGCAGTACTTC
many,TRBV12-3/TRBV12-4,.,TRBJ2-1,CASKEGSYNEQFF,TGTGCCAGCAAGGAGGGCTCCTACAATGAGCAGTTCTTC
.,TRBV7-9,TRBD2,TRBJ2-2,CASSFTSGRTTGELFF,TGTGCCAGCAGCTTTACTAGCGGGAGGACTACCGGGGAGCTGTTTTTT
.,TRBV20-1,.,TRBJ2-7,CSARLTGYEQYF,TGCAGTGCTAGGCTGACAGGATACGAGCAGTACTTC
few,TRBV4-3,TRBD2,TRBJ2-1,CASSQRLAGLYEQFF,TGCGCCAGCAGCCAAAGACTAGCGGGATTGTATGAGCAGTTCTTC
many,TRBV15,TRBD2,TRBJ2-1,CATSLTSGESSYNEQFF,TGTGCCACCAGCCTGACTAGCGGAGAAAGCTCCTACAATGAGCAGTTCTTC
.,TRBV12-3/TRBV12-4,.,TRBJ1-3,CASRSITYSGNTIYF,TGTGCCAGCAGATCGATAACCTATTCTGGAAACACCATATATTTT
.,TRBV28,.,TRBJ2-1,CASSNRVRNEQFF,TGTGCCAGCAGTAACAGGGTTCGGAATGAGCAGTTCTTC
few,TRBV20-1,TRBD2,TRBJ2-5,CSAPRVAGVGETQYF,TGCAGTGCGCCGAGGGTAGCGGGAGTCGGGGAGACCCAGTACTTC
few,TRBV5-4,.,TRBJ1-3,CASSLWDGGNTIYF,TGTGCCAGCAGCTTGTGGGACGGTGGAAACACCATATATTTT
.,TRBV3-1,TRBD2,TRBJ2-3,CASSLPSGTTDTQYF,TGTGCCAGCAGCTTGCCTAGCGGGACCACAGATACGCAGTATTTT
few,TRBV10-3,.,TRBJ2-7,CAISEGRGLSSYEQYF,TGTGCCATCAGTGAGGGGAGGGGGCTCAGCTCCTACGAGCAGTACTTC
once,TRBV5-1,.,TRBJ2-5,CASSLGLTATIQETQYF,TGCGCCAGCAGCCTGGGCTTGACGGCCACCATACAAGAGACCCAGTACTTC
.,TRBV27,.,TRBJ2-7,CASSLDRIQREQYF,TGTGCCAGCAGTCTAGACAGGATCCAACGCGAGCAGTACTTC
.,TRBV4-2,.,TRBJ1-2,CASSRDFGQPNYGYTF,TGTGCCAGCAGCCGAGACTTTGGACAGCCTAACTATGGCTACACCTTC